The 20 T cell receptor beta chains below come from one sample, sequenced in a study of Tregs in tolerant kidney transplant recipients. Related graft donors supplied nonmyeloablative bone marrow transplants, and mixed chimerism was transient. Repertoires were generated with immunoSEQ multiplex PCR, while TCRdb's copy carries only in-frame clones and drops some. The table counts 6,200 or so clones; approximately 6% lies in the top ten. The sample here was CD4+ T cells from blood (PBMCs), taken 6 months after the transplant. These receptors came from a human patient who received a combined kidney and bone marrow transplant. Some T cells may possibly be graft donor cells.

CDR3 sequence: CSARRGTSGYEQYF. The DNA read from the CDR3 is TGCAGTGCTAGACGCGGGACTAGCGGATACGAG. The chain uses TRBV20-1 and TRBJ2-7; 11 bases fit TRBD2. The read finishes 3 residues shy of the CDR3 end, and the germline J gene is used to complete it. Germline V gene sequence: CDR1 DFQATT, CDR2 SNEGSKA (reference sequence). J lost 4 bases, V lost 2 bases, and 4 bases had no gene match. The CDR3 sequence is 14 residues long.

As to this clone: Read data end 3 residues before the CDR3 end; the end is taken from the germline J gene. The chain uses TRBV12-3 or TRBV12-4 and TRBJ2-3, with TRBD2 as a possible D gene (5 bases). This CDR3 has 15 amino acids. Trimming cost V 7 bases and J 0 bases, with 14 bases left between them. This CDR3 reads CASTLARTSTDTQYF. The sequenced CDR3 bases are TGTGCCAGCACATTAGCGAGAACTAGCACAGATACG.

This clone shows up as medium-sized (0.01 to 0.1%) by frequency. The read comes to an end 3 residues before the CDR3 does, leaving the germline J gene to fill in the end. V is TRBV4-1 and J is TRBJ1-5, with D perhaps TRBD1 (5 bases). V was clipped by 0 bases and J by 2 bases, with 5 bases between them. CDR1 and CDR2 from the germline V gene are MGHRA and YSYEKL. The CDR3 runs 14 residues. CDR3 in amino acids: CASSQETGNQPQHF. Partial CDR3 DNA: TGCGCCAGCAGCCAAGAGACAGGCAATCAGCCC.

On this clone itself: The CDR3 end is not reached by the read, which stops 3 residues before it; the germline J gene fills it in. This sequence joins TRBV30 and TRBJ2-7, with D possibly being TRBD2 (6 bases). This CDR3 has 13 amino acids. The V gene's germline CDR1 is GTSNPN and CDR2 SVGIG (reference sequence). V was shortened by 2 bases and J by 6 bases, with 14 bases between the two germline ends. This CDR3 is CAWSPGLTCEQYF. CDR3 DNA, as far as it was read: TGTGCCTGGAGTCCGGGACTGACCTGCGAG.

This clone registers medium-sized (0.01 to 0.1%) by frequency. Sequencing ends 3 residues short of the CDR3 end; the germline J gene provides the rest. The chain recombines TRBV20-1 with TRBJ1-1, with a possible D match to TRBD1 (5 bases). This CDR3 has 14 amino acids. V was clipped by 3 bases and J by 6 bases, with 17 bases between them. The germline V gene has CDR1 DFQATT and CDR2 SNEGSKA (reference sequence). The sequenced CDR3 bases are TGCAGTGCTAGGCTTTCAGGGTTCCACTCTGAA. Protein product: CSARLSGFHSE. The full CDR3 is CSARLSGFHSEAFF.

This clone is deemed medium-sized by its frequency. The missing CDR3 end, 3 residues past where the read stops, is filled in from the germline J gene. V and J are TRBV5-1 and TRBJ2-3; 13 bases line up with TRBD2. The trim removed 3 bases at V and 2 bases at J, leaving 3 bases unmatched. Germline V gives CDR1 SGHRS, CDR2 YFSETQ. The CDR3 has 16 residues. The CDR3 region is CASSWGTSGNTDTQYF. Partial CDR3 DNA: TGCGCCAGCAGCTGGGGGACTAGCGGGAACACAGATACG. The full variable domain, its missing parts supplied by reference TRBV5-1 and TRBJ2-3, is KAGVTQTPRYLIKTRGQQVTLSCSPISGHRSVSWYQQTPGQGLQFLFEYFSETQRNKGNFPGRFSGRQFSNSRSEMNVSTLELGDSALYLCASSWGTSGNTDTQYFGPGTRLTVL.

Concerning this clone itself: Coverage ceases 3 residues before the CDR3 finishes, and the germline J gene fills in the end. This sequence joins TRBV6-7 and TRBJ1-6; 10 positions match TRBD1. TRBV6-7 is identified as an open reading frame with a role that is uncertain. This CDR3 is built from 16 residues. V was pared by 5 bases and J by 3 bases, with 4 bases of the junction left unmatched. CDR3 DNA (partial): TGTGCCAGCAGTACCGGGACAGGGGACTATAATTCACCC. As protein: CASSTGTGDYNSP. The complete CDR3 protein is CASSTGTGDYNSPLHF.

A note on this clone: The read terminates 3 residues ahead of where the CDR3 ends, so the germline J gene completes it. V is TRBV20-1 and J is TRBJ1-2; 8 bases map to TRBD1. V shed 6 bases and J 4 bases; nucleotides not matched to a gene: 16. There are 16 residues in the CDR3. Looked up from germline, CDR1 is DFQATT and CDR2 is SNEGSKA (reference sequence). CDR3 DNA, as far as it was read: TGCAGTGCCCAAAGGCGGACAGGGAATAAGGGCTATGGC. It codes for CSAQRRTGNKGYG. The entire CDR3 protein is CSAQRRTGNKGYGYTF.

Worth noting for this clone: The CDR3 is cut off 3 residues early in the read; its end comes from the germline J gene. This chain connects TRBV2 to TRBJ2-5; 10 bases are a match to TRBD2. V trimming: 8 bases; J trimming: 5 bases; junction bases outside the gene matches: 11. The germline gives CDR1 SNHLY, CDR2 FYNNEI. This CDR3 contains 15 residues. CDR3 residues: CASGPLAGRAETQYF. CDR3 bases read: TGTGCCAGCGGACCACTAGCGGGAAGGGCGGAGACC.

About this clone: The read ends 3 residues early relative to the CDR3; the germline J gene fills the gap. V is TRBV7-2 and J is TRBJ2-1; 9 bases match TRBD2. This CDR3 spans 14 amino acids. Germline trimming cut 4 bases from V and 9 bases from J; bases unmatched to any gene: 7. Germline V gives CDR1 SGHTA, CDR2 FQGNSA. The covered CDR3 bases are TGTGCCAGCAGCTGGGGACTAGCTTCGAGTGAG. As protein: CASSWGLASSE. The complete CDR3 protein is CASSWGLASSEQFF.

Details on this clone: The read terminates 3 residues ahead of where the CDR3 ends, so the germline J gene completes it. This chain uses TRBV20-1 with TRBJ2-5, with a tentative D call TRBD2 (6 bases). V was trimmed by 0 bases and J by 4 bases, leaving 12 bases between them. Germline V lookup: CDR1 DFQATT, CDR2 SNEGSKA (reference sequence). The CDR3 is 14 residues long. The sequenced part of the CDR3 DNA is TGCAGTGCTAGAGATTTTGAGGGACTAGAGACC. Translation gives CSARDFEGLET. In full, the CDR3 reads CSARDFEGLETQYF.

As to this clone: The read gets to within 3 residues of the CDR3 end, and the germline J gene fills in the rest. The chain employs TRBV20-1 and TRBJ2-7; D unclear. The CDR3 is made up of 11 amino acids. V lost 1 base and J 3 bases, leaving 4 bases between the germline ends. Germline V CDR1 and CDR2: DFQATT, SNEGSKA (reference sequence). The part of the CDR3 DNA that was read is TGCAGTGCTAGAGGCGGCTACGAG. Translated, it gives CSARGGYE. The CDR3 reads in full as CSARGGYEQYF.

Remarks on this clone: The read terminates 3 residues ahead of where the CDR3 ends, so the germline J gene completes it. The chain uses TRBV20-1 and TRBJ1-6, with a possible D match to TRBD1 (5 bases). Germline V gene sequence: CDR1 DFQATT, CDR2 SNEGSKA (reference sequence). This CDR3 has 13 residues. Deletions cut 4 bases from V and 7 bases from J, with 11 bases between. CDR3: CSAIQEGNSPLHF. CDR3 bases read: TGCAGTGCTATCCAGGAGGGGAATTCACCC.

This clone is identified as medium-sized from frequency. The missing CDR3 end, 3 residues past where the read stops, is filled in from the germline J gene. V gene TRBV6-2 or TRBV6-3 combines with J gene TRBJ2-1; 11 bases are shared with TRBD2. The CDR3 consists of 14 residues. From germline, CDR1 is MNHEY and CDR2 SVGEGT. V lost 6 bases to trimming and J lost 5 bases; unmatched junction nucleotides: 3. The CDR3 loop is CASSRLAGNNEQFF. The CDR3 DNA, read in part, is TGTGCCAGCAGCCGACTAGCGGGGAACAATGAG.

Turning to this clone: The observed sequence ends 3 residues before the CDR3 terminus, with the missing tail filled in from the germline J gene. The chain combines TRBV18 with TRBJ2-1; 10 positions match TRBD1. The CDR3 spans 13 residues. The germline CDR1 and CDR2 sequences are KGHSH and LQKENI. V gave up 6 bases and J gave up 8 bases; unmatched junction bases: 4. The sequenced CDR3 bases are TGTGCCAGCTCTAAGGGACAGGGGTATGAG. As protein: CASSKGQGYE. In full, the CDR3 reads CASSKGQGYEQFF.

Worth noting for this clone: The sequence runs out 3 residues before the end of the CDR3; the remainder is reconstructed from the germline J gene. This chain joins TRBV2 and TRBJ2-3; TRBD2 aligns across 9 bases. Germline lookup yields CDR1 SNHLY and CDR2 FYNNEI. CDR3 length equals 17 residues. The J segment lost 2 bases and the V segment lost 6 bases, leaving 12 bases of the junction unmatched. Incomplete CDR3 DNA: TGTGCCAGCAGGGAAAGTAGCGGGAGAGGGGCCACAGATACG. Translated: CASRESSGRGATDT. The entire CDR3 protein is CASRESSGRGATDTQYF. The variable domain in full, with the rest retrieved from reference TRBV2 and TRBJ2-3, is EPEVTQTPSHQVTQMGQEVILRCVPISNHLYFYWYRQILGQKVEFLVSFYNNEISEKSEIFDDQFSVERPDGSNFTLKIRSTKLEDSAMYFCASRESSGRGATDTQYFGPGTRLTVL.

Comments on this clone: The CDR3 is cut off 3 residues early in the read; its end comes from the germline J gene. The V gene is TRBV7-2, the J gene TRBJ1-1; the match to TRBD1 covers 10 bases. Unmatched junction bases numbered 10, after V lost 5 bases and J lost 7 bases. Per the germline V gene, CDR1 is SGHTA and CDR2 is FQGNSA. The CDR3 loop spans 15 amino acids. The CDR3 sequence: CASSARPGTGDEAFF. CDR3 DNA, as far as it was read: TGTGCCAGCAGCGCCCGCCCTGGGACAGGGGATGAA.

In terms of frequency, this clone is medium-sized. The sequence runs out 3 residues before the end of the CDR3; the remainder is reconstructed from the germline J gene. The chain uses TRBV7-3 and TRBJ1-1; D unclear. There are 13 residues in the CDR3. V lost 5 bases to trimming and J lost 0 bases, with 7 bases between them. Per the germline V gene, CDR1 is SGHTA and CDR2 is FQGTGA. The CDR3 DNA, read in part, is TGTGCCAGCAGCCCTTACTTGAACACTGAA. It codes for CASSPYLNTE. The CDR3 reads in full as CASSPYLNTEAFF.

Note on this clone: The sequence runs out 3 residues before the end of the CDR3; the remainder is reconstructed from the germline J gene. The chain has TRBV27 and TRBJ2-7; D gene ambiguous. From germline, CDR1 is MNHEY and CDR2 SMNVEV (reference sequence). Between the trimmed V and J ends, which lost 3 bases and 2 bases, there was a span of 14 bases. This CDR3 contains 15 residues. CDR3 DNA, as far as it was read: TGTGCCAGCAGTTTTATCGCAGGCGATACCTACGAG. Translated, it gives CASSFIAGDTYE. The whole CDR3 is CASSFIAGDTYEQYF.

Details on this clone: Coverage ceases 3 residues before the CDR3 finishes, and the germline J gene fills in the end. The V call is TRBV11-3, the J call TRBJ2-5; D is perhaps TRBD2 (7 bases). V was cut by 3 bases and J by 1 base, with 9 bases left in between. In germline, CDR1 is SGHNT, CDR2 YENEEA. The CDR3 runs to 14 residues. Partial CDR3 DNA: TGTGCCAGCAGCTTCGGGGGGCTCCAAGAGACC. Protein product: CASSFGGLQET. The CDR3 as a whole reads CASSFGGLQETQYF. Together with reference TRBV11-3 and TRBJ2-5, the CDR3 gives the full variable domain: EAGVVQSPRYKIIEKKQPVAFWCNPISGHNTLYWYLQNLGQGPELLIRYENEEAVDDSQLPKDRFSAERLKGVDSTLKIQPAELGDSAVYLCASSFGGLQETQYFGPGTRLLVL.